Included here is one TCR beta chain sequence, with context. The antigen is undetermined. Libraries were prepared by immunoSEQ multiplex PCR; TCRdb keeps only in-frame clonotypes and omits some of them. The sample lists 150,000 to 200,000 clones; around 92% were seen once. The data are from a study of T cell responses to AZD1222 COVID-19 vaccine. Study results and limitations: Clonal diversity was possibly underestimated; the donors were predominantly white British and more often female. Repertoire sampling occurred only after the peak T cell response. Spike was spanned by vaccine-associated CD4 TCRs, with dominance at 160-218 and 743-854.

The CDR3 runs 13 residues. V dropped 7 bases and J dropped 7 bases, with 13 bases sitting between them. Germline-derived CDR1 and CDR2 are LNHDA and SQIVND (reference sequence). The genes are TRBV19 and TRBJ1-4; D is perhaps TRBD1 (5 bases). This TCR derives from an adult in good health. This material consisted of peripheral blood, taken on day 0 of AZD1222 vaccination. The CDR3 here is CASTPGRSEKLFF. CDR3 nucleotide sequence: TGTGCCAGTACCCCAGGGCGGAGTGAAAAACTGTTTTTT.